One sample yielded the 8 T cell receptor beta chains listed below, sequenced in a study of radiotherapy plus CTLA-4 blockade in lung cancer. The data were produced by immunoSEQ multiplex PCR, yet TCRdb's version contains in-frame clones alone and is incomplete. The profile shows around 130,000 clones, approximately 90% of them singletons. Sequenced here: peripheral blood, sampled from a patient treated with radiotherapy plus ipilimumab. All receptors derive from a human donor with non-small cell lung cancer that progressed on radiotherapy plus ipilimumab.

The V gene is TRBV7-9, the J gene TRBJ2-2; D not certain. CDR1 and CDR2 (germline): SEHNR, FQNEAQ (reference sequence). The V and J ends lost 4 bases and 3 bases respectively, with 12 bases between them. This CDR3 is 15 amino acids long. The CDR3 spells CASSYTKSYTGELFF. In nucleotides, the CDR3 is TGTGCCAGCAGCTACACCAAAAGTTACACCGGGGAGCTGTTTTTT.

The chain recombines TRBV19 with TRBJ1-5; unclear D gene. Between the trimmed V and J ends, which lost 0 bases and 4 bases, there was a span of 13 bases. Per germline, CDR1 LNHDA and CDR2 SQIVND (reference sequence). The CDR3 spans 16 residues. CDR3 bases: TGTGCCAGTAGTATAGATCGGGGTTATCATAATCAGCCCCAGCATTTT. Translating gives CASSIDRGYHNQPQHF.

This chain uses TRBV5-1 with TRBJ2-5; 9 nucleotides line up with TRBD1. With 4 bases clipped from V and 5 bases from J, the junction kept 3 bases outside the gene matches. The CDR3 sequence is 13 residues long. Germline CDR1 and CDR2: SGHRS and YFSETQ. The CDR3 nucleotides read TGCGCCAGCAGCAACGGACAGGGGGAGACCCAGTACTTC. The encoded protein is CASSNGQGETQYF. Filled out from reference TRBV5-1 and TRBJ2-5, the complete variable domain reads KAGVTQTPRYLIKTRGQQVTLSCSPISGHRSVSWYQQTPGQGLQFLFEYFSETQRNKGNFPGRFSGRQFSNSRSEMNVSTLELGDSALYLCASSNGQGETQYFGPGTRLLVL.

The rearrangement joins TRBV5-1 to TRBJ2-5; D possibly corresponds to TRBD1 (6 bases). The germline gives CDR1 SGHRS, CDR2 YFSETQ. The germline V and J ends were trimmed by 0 bases and 2 bases, with 8 bases remaining between them. This CDR3 contains 14 residues. The CDR3 DNA is TGCGCCAGCAGCTTGGGGACAGCACAAGAGACCCAGTACTTC. As protein: CASSLGTAQETQYF.

The chain is built from TRBV5-1 and TRBJ1-4, with TRBD1 matching 7 bases. This CDR3 has 13 residues. Trimming took 7 bases from V and 12 from J; bases not matched to a gene: 12. The V gene's germline CDR1 is SGHRS and CDR2 YFSETQ. The CDR3 DNA is TGCGCCAGCTCCCCACAGGGGTATGCGGAACTGTTTTTT. Translation: CASSPQGYAELFF.

The chain has TRBV18 and TRBJ2-3; TRBD1 or TRBD2 may be the D gene (5 bases each). The CDR3 is 14 amino acids. CDR1 and CDR2 (germline): KGHSH, LQKENI. Trimming left V 6 bases short and J 4 bases short, with 14 bases between. CDR3 sequence (DNA): TGTGCCAGCTCTCTTTCCTTGGGGGCAGATACGCAGTATTTT. It codes for CASSLSLGADTQYF.

The V and J genes are TRBV11-1 and TRBJ1-1; D gene ambiguous. The CDR3 consists of 17 residues. The V gene lost 2 bases and the J gene lost 0 bases, with 16 bases spanning the gap. Germline V gene data show CDR1 as SGHAT and CDR2 as FQDESV (reference sequence). This CDR3 reads CASSLQDWVIVNTEAFF. The DNA of the CDR3 is TGTGCCAGCAGCTTACAGGATTGGGTAATCGTGAACACTGAAGCTTTCTTT.

The gene calls are TRBV2 and TRBJ2-1, with 9 bases fitting TRBD2. The CDR3 has 14 residues. Germline V lookup: CDR1 SNHLY, CDR2 FYNNEI. With 7 bases clipped from V and 5 bases from J, the junction kept 6 bases outside the gene matches. The CDR3 protein is CASNPSGVNNEQFF. CDR3 bases: TGTGCCAGCAACCCTAGCGGGGTTAACAATGAGCAGTTCTTC.